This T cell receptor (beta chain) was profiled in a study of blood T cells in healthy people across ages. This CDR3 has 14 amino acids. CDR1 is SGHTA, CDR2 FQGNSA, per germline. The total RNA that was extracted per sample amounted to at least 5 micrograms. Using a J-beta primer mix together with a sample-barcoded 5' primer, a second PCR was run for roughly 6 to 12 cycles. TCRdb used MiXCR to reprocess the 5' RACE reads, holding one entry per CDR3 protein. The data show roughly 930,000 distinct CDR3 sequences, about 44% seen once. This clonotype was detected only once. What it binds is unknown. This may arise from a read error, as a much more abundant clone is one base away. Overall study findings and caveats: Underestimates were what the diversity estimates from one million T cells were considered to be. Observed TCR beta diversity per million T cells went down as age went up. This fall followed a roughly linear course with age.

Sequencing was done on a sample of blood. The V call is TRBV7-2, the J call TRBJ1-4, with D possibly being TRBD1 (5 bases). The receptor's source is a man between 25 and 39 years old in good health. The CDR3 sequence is CVSSLDSTNEKLFF. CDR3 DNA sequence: TGTGTCAGCAGCTTAGACAGTACTAATGAAAAACTGTTTTTT.